Included here is one TCR beta chain sequence, with context. Its antigen is unknown. These data belong to a study of T cell responses to AZD1222 COVID-19 vaccine. General study results and limits: Most donors were white British and more were female, and clonal diversity was possibly underestimated. Spike-specific TCR breadth and depth were elevated following two AZD1222 doses.

Assay: immunoSEQ multiplex PCR; the TCRdb copy retains only in-frame clones and omits some. In the table there are about 56,000 clones, 75% to 90% of which are singletons. This CDR3 spans 13 amino acids. Germline CDR1 is MNHEY and CDR2 is SVGAGI. Trimming left V 8 bases short and J 1 base short, with 11 bases between. The chain uses TRBV6-5 and TRBJ1-1; D gene uncertain. The sequence came from an adult in good health. This sample comprised peripheral blood, obtained on day 0 of AZD1222 vaccination. CDR3 in amino acids: CASEKVRNTEAFF. CDR3 coding DNA: TGTGCCAGCGAAAAAGTACGGAACACTGAAGCTTTCTTT.